This record covers a single TCR beta chain. CDR1 and CDR2 (germline): SGHRS, YFSETQ. The V end lost 0 bases, the J end lost 1 base, and 10 bases lay between the germline ends. CDR3 size: 15 residues. This record comes from a study of OX40 agonist ivuxolimab in advanced cancers. The repertoire was sequenced with immunoSEQ multiplex PCR; TCRdb's copy has only in-frame clones and lacks some. Seen here are roughly 67,000 clones, roughly 90% observed once, and the top ten hold roughly 0.72%. This chain connects TRBV5-1 to TRBJ1-1, with D unresolved. Source: CD4+ or CD8+ T cells sorted from blood, taken in a trial of the OX40 agonist ivuxolimab. The sequence was obtained from an adult with an advanced solid tumor such as melanoma, head and neck, liver or kidney cancer. The DNA of the CDR3 is TGCGCCAGCAGCTTGGCCCCAGAGCAGAACACTGAAGCTTTCTTT. It translates to CASSLAPEQNTEAFF.